This T cell receptor (beta chain) was observed in a study of T-cell memory formation after mild COVID-19. Study-level results: Researchers found some responding clones in pre-infection memory, a sign that cross-reactive memory joined. Clones which contracted sat mainly in CM and EM if CD4+, and in EMRA if CD8+.

Using constant-segment primers, 5'RACE produced TCR alpha and TCR beta cDNA libraries carrying sample barcodes and UMIs. From the 5' RACE reads, TCRdb called clonotypes with MiXCR, one entry per CDR3 protein. The repertoire holds around 310,000 distinct CDR3 sequences, with about 15% as singletons. This clonotype has a handful of counts. Antigen unknown. The V gene end was trimmed by 1 base and the J gene end by 1 base; junction bases not matched to a gene: 3. In germline, CDR1 is SGHRS, CDR2 YFSETQ. The CDR3 is 16 amino acids. The TCR was taken from a man aged 18-30 years who had mild COVID-19 (a few samples of this study predate the infection). Cell type and time point are not known. The sample comprised PBMCs or a T cell subset sorted from them (not recorded which). The V and J genes are TRBV5-1 and TRBJ2-2; 8 bases agree with TRBD1. CDR3 sequence: CASSLLGTGNTGELFF. In nucleotides, the CDR3 is TGCGCCAGCAGCTTGCTCGGGACAGGGAACACCGGGGAGCTGTTTTTT.